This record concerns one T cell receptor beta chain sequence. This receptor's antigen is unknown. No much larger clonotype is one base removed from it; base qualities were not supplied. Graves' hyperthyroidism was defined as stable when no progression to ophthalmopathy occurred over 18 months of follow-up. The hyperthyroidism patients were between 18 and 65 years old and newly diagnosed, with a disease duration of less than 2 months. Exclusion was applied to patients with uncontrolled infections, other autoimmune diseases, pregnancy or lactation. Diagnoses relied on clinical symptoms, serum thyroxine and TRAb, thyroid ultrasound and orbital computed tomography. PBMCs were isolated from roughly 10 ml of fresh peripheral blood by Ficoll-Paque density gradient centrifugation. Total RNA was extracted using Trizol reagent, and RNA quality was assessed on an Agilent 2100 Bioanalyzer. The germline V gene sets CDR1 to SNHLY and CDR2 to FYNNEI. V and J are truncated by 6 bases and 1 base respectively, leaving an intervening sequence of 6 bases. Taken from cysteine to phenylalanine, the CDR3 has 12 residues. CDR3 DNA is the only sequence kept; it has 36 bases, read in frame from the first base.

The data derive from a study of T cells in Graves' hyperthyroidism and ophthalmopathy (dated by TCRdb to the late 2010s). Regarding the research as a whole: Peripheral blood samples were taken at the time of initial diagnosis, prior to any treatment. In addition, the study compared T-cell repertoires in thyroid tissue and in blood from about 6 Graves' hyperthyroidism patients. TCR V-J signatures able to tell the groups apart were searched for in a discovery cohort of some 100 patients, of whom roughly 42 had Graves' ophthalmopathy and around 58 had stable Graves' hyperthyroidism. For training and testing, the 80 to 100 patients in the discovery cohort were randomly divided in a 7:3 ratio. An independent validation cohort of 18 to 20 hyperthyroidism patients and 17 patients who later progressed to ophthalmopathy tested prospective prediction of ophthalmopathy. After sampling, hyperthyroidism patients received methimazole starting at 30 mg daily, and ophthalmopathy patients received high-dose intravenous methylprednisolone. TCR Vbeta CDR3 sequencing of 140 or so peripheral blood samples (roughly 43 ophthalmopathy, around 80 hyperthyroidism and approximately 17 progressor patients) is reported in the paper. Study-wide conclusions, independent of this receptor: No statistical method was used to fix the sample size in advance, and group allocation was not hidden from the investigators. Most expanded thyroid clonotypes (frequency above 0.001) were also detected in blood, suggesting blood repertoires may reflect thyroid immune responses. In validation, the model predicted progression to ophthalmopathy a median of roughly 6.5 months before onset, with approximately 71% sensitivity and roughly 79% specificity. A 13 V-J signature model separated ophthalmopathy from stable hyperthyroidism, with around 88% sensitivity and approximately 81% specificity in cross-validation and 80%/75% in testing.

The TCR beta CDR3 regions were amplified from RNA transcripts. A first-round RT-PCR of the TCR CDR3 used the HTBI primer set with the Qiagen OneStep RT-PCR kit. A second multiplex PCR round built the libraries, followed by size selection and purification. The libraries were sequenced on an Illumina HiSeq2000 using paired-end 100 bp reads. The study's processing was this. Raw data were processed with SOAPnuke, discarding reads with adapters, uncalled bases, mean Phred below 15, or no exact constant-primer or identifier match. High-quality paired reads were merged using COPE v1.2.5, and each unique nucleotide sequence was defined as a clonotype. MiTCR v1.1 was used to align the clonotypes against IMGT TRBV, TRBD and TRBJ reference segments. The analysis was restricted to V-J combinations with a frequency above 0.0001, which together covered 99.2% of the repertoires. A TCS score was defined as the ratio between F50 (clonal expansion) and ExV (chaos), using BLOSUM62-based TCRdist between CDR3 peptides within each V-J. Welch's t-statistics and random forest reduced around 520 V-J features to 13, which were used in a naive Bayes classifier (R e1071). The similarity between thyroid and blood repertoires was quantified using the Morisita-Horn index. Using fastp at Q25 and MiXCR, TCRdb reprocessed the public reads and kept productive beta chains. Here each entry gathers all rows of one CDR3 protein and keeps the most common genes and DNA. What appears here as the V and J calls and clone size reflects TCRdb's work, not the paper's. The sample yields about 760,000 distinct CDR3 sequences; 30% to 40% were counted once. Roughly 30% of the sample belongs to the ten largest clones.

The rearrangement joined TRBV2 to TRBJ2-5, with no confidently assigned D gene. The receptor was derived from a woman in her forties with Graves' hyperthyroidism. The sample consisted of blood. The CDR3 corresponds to CASRRSQETQYF. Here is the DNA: TGTGCCAGCAGGAGGTCCCAAGAGACCCAGTACTTC.